This passage covers 25 T cell receptor beta chains from one sample sequenced in a study of STAT3 mutations in large granular lymphocyte leukemia. Their recognized antigens are unknown. Assay used: immunoSEQ multiplex PCR; TCRdb lists only in-frame clones, some missing. Among fewer than 20,000 clones listed, over 90% were seen once. General observations from the study: At least one immunodominant TCR beta clonotype appeared in every T-cell large granular lymphocyte leukemia patient.

Specimen: peripheral blood mononuclear cells. The receptors originated from a woman aged 45-59 years with T-cell large granular lymphocyte leukemia. Some clones in this sample may be carry-over from other donors' samples.

V is TRBV4-1 and J is TRBJ1-1, with D unclear. V lost 2 bases and J lost 0, with 4 bases in between. CDR3 size: 13 residues. Germline assignment: CDR1 MGHRA and CDR2 YSYEKL. CDR3 region: CASSQHLNTEAFF. CDR3 in DNA: TGCGCCAGCAGCCAACACTTGAACACTGAAGCTTTCTTT.

The V gene is TRBV5-5, the J gene TRBJ1-2; D is possibly TRBD1 (6 bases). The V and J ends lost 4 bases and 5 bases respectively, with 9 bases between them. Germline values: CDR1 SGHKS, CDR2 YYEKEE (reference sequence). This CDR3 has 12 residues. CDR3: CASSTDRYGYTF. In nucleotides, the CDR3 is TGTGCCAGCAGCACGGACAGATATGGCTACACCTTC.

This sequence joins TRBV7-9 and TRBJ2-1; tentative D call: TRBD2 (6 bases). This CDR3 is 16 amino acids long. V was cut by 6 bases and J by 3 bases, with 18 bases left in between. CDR1 and CDR2 from the germline V gene are SEHNR and FQNEAQ (reference sequence). The CDR3 sequence: CASSSPGLPFYNEQFF. In DNA form, the CDR3 reads TGTGCCAGCAGTTCCCCGGGACTTCCCTTCTACAATGAGCAGTTCTTC.

V and J are TRBV4-3 and TRBJ2-3, with TRBD2 matching 11 bases. The length of the CDR3 is 17 residues. Germline-derived CDR1 and CDR2 are LGHNA and YSLEER. J lost 6 bases, V lost 3 bases, and 11 bases had no gene match. This chain's CDR3 is CASSQENSGRASDTQYF. CDR3 bases: TGCGCCAGCAGCCAGGAAAATAGCGGGAGGGCCAGCGATACGCAGTATTTT.

The chain couples TRBV11-2 to TRBJ2-5; possible D gene TRBD1, 6 bases. V lost 5 bases to trimming and J lost 7 bases, with 11 bases between them. The length of the CDR3 is 12 residues. Germline CDR1 reads SGHAT; CDR2 reads FQNNGV. CDR3 sequence reads: CASSPQDRTQYF. CDR3 nucleotides: TGTGCCAGCAGCCCCCAGGACAGGACCCAGTACTTC.

V usage is TRBV5-4 and J usage is TRBJ2-1, with TRBD2 matching 10 bases. Germline V CDR1 and CDR2: SGHNT, YYREEE (reference sequence). V lost 4 bases, J lost 3 bases, and 4 bases stayed unmatched. The CDR3 loop spans 15 amino acids. DNA for the CDR3: TGTGCCAGCAGCGCTACTAGCGGGGACTACAATGAGCAGTTCTTC. It yields the protein CASSATSGDYNEQFF.

The rearrangement links TRBV9 to TRBJ1-3, with D uncertain. CDR1 and CDR2 (germline): SGDLS, YYNGEE. Between the trimmed V and J ends, which lost 3 bases and 7 bases, there was a span of 20 bases. The CDR3 has 16 amino acids. CDR3: CASSARSAGLVNTIYF. CDR3 sequence (DNA): TGTGCCAGCAGCGCCCGCTCAGCGGGATTGGTGAACACCATATATTTT.

This clone is a singleton in its sample. The V gene is TRBV7-2, the J gene TRBJ1-1; no clear D gene. Germline values: CDR1 SGHTA, CDR2 FQGNSA. Trimming took 1 base from V and 1 from J, leaving 10 bases between them. This CDR3 is built from 15 residues. This chain's CDR3 is CASSLVGGGNTEAFF. CDR3 DNA sequence: TGTGCCAGCAGCTTAGTGGGTGGAGGGAACACTGAAGCTTTCTTT.

This sequence joins TRBV18 and TRBJ2-7; D is unresolved. This CDR3 is 16 amino acids long. V gave up 0 bases and J gave up 2 bases, with 14 bases separating them. The germline gives CDR1 KGHSH, CDR2 LQKENI. The CDR3 DNA sequence: TGTGCCAGCTCACCACCAGGCCCATACTCCGCCTACGAGCAGTACTTC. Protein product: CASSPPGPYSAYEQYF.

The chain uses TRBV18 and TRBJ1-1, with TRBD1 matching 12 bases. The length of the CDR3 is 16 residues. The V and J ends lost 0 bases and 7 bases, in that order; junction bases with no gene match: 6. The V gene's germline CDR1 is KGHSH and CDR2 LQKENI. CDR3 loop: CASSPPGQGAQDEAFF. CDR3 nucleotides: TGTGCCAGCTCACCACCGGGACAGGGGGCGCAGGATGAAGCTTTCTTT. The whole variable domain, filled in from reference TRBV18 and TRBJ1-1, reads NAGVMQNPRHLVRRRGQEARLRCSPMKGHSHVYWYRQLPEEGLKFMVYLQKENIIDESGMPKERFSAEFPKEGPSILRIQQVVRGDSAAYFCASSPPGQGAQDEAFFGQGTRLTVV.

This clone was recorded only once. This chain connects TRBV30 to TRBJ1-5, with D hard to call. V was shortened by 0 bases and J by 3 bases, with 6 bases between the two germline ends. The CDR3 is made up of 13 amino acids. Per the germline V gene, CDR1 is GTSNPN and CDR2 is SVGIG (reference sequence). The CDR3 spells CAWSVAPNQPQHF. The CDR3 bases are TGTGCCTGGAGTGTGGCACCCAATCAGCCCCAGCATTTT.

This chain connects TRBV30 to TRBJ2-7; D not certain. V lost 0 bases and J lost 4, with 7 bases in between. There are 12 residues in the CDR3. In germline, CDR1 is GTSNPN, CDR2 SVGIG (reference sequence). The CDR3 region has the DNA TGTGCCTGGAGTGTATCCCTGTACGAGCAGTACTTC. It encodes CAWSVSLYEQYF.

This sequence joins TRBV5-1 and TRBJ2-3; D is unresolved. This CDR3 contains 15 residues. V lost 0 bases to trimming and J lost 7 bases, with 15 bases between them. In germline, CDR1 is SGHRS, CDR2 YFSETQ. The CDR3 here is CASSLVGPPGHTQYF. CDR3 bases: TGCGCCAGCAGCTTGGTAGGGCCCCCAGGTCATACGCAGTATTTT.

The rearrangement links TRBV5-4 to TRBJ2-7; 7 nucleotides agree with TRBD2. Germline V gene data show CDR1 as SGHNT and CDR2 as YYREEE (reference sequence). J gave up 1 base and V 4 bases, and 8 bases lay outside the gene matches. This CDR3 has 15 residues. The CDR3 nucleotides are TGTGCCAGCAGCCTCAGGGAGGGAATTTCCTACGAGCAGTACTTC. Translating gives CASSLREGISYEQYF. The full variable domain, rest sourced from reference TRBV5-4 and TRBJ2-7, is ETGVTQSPTHLIKTRGQQVTLRCSSQSGHNTVSWYQQALGQGPQFIFQYYREEENGRGNFPPRFSGLQFPNYSSELNVNALELDDSALYLCASSLREGISYEQYFGPGTRLTVT.

The J gene is TRBJ1-1, the V gene TRBV10-3; maybe TRBD1 (6 bases). The CDR3 consists of 14 residues. The germline V gene has CDR1 ENHRY and CDR2 SYGVKD. Trimming stripped 6 bases from V and 2 bases from J, with 13 bases between. The CDR3 loop is CAIRDGTTNTEAFF. As DNA, the CDR3 is TGTGCCATCAGGGACGGGACAACAAACACTGAAGCTTTCTTT.

The chain couples TRBV29-1 to TRBJ2-1, with a weak D call TRBD2 (5 bases). V was cut by 0 bases and J by 5 bases, with 14 bases left in between. Germline CDR1 and CDR2: SQVTM and ANQGSEA. This CDR3 contains 15 residues. CDR3 in amino acids: CSVEDLGAVNNEQFF. CDR3 DNA sequence: TGCAGCGTTGAAGATCTGGGAGCGGTCAACAATGAGCAGTTCTTC.

V usage is TRBV28 and J usage is TRBJ2-7; TRBD1 matches at 7 bases. The germline V gene has CDR1 MDHEN and CDR2 SYDVKM. This CDR3 has 16 residues. J lost 0 bases, V lost 2 bases, and 7 bases had no gene match. CDR3 sequence: CASSLGVQGPSYEQYF. The CDR3 coding sequence is TGTGCCAGCAGTTTAGGAGTACAGGGGCCCTCCTACGAGCAGTACTTC.

This chain links TRBV28 with TRBJ2-5, with D uncertain. Germline lookup yields CDR1 MDHEN and CDR2 SYDVKM. V lost 2 bases and J lost 2, with 0 bases in between. This CDR3 contains 11 residues. The chain's CDR3 is CASSLQETQYF. CDR3 DNA sequence: TGTGCCAGCAGTTTACAAGAGACCCAGTACTTC.

This chain uses TRBV5-5 with TRBJ1-5; D ambiguous. The germline V and J ends were trimmed by 1 base and 6 bases, with 5 bases remaining between them. The CDR3 has 12 residues. Germline CDR1 is SGHKS and CDR2 is YYEKEE (reference sequence). This CDR3 is CASSLIGQPQHF. The CDR3 DNA reads TGTGCCAGCAGCTTGATAGGTCAGCCCCAGCATTTT. The variable domain in full, with the rest retrieved from reference TRBV5-5 and TRBJ1-5, is DAGVTQSPTHLIKTRGQQVTLRCSPISGHKSVSWYQQVLGQGPQFIFQYYEKEERGRGNFPDRFSARQFPNYSSELNVNALLLGDSALYLCASSLIGQPQHFGDGTRLSIL.

The chain recombines TRBV7-9 with TRBJ1-5; D may be TRBD1 (6 bases). Looked up from germline, CDR1 is SEHNR and CDR2 is FQNEAQ (reference sequence). This CDR3 has 14 residues. Trimming stripped 5 bases from V and 3 bases from J, with 11 bases between. Here the CDR3 DNA reads TGTGCCAGCAGCGCGACAGGCTTCAATCAGCCCCAGCATTTT. Translating it yields CASSATGFNQPQHF.

This chain links TRBV28 with TRBJ2-5; TRBD1 aligns across 10 bases. Losses at the gene ends were 6 bases for V and 5 bases for J; bases not matched to a gene: 9. The CDR3 is 15 residues long. From germline, CDR1 is MDHEN and CDR2 SYDVKM. CDR3: CASREGTGVWETQYF. DNA for the CDR3: TGTGCCAGCAGGGAAGGGACAGGGGTATGGGAGACCCAGTACTTC.

The chain uses TRBV28 and TRBJ1-2; tentative D call: TRBD1 (5 bases). Per the germline V gene, CDR1 is MDHEN and CDR2 is SYDVKM. CDR3 size: 15 residues. Trimming shortened V by 4 bases and J by 8 bases, and 20 bases separated the two germline ends. The CDR3 spells CASSSSGRGVGGYTF. The CDR3 DNA sequence: TGTGCCAGCAGTTCCAGCGGACGAGGGGTAGGAGGCTACACCTTC.

The chain recombines TRBV30 with TRBJ1-1; D gene uncertain. With 1 base removed from V and 5 bases from J, the gap between germline ends came to 17 bases. Germline loops: CDR1 GTSNPN, CDR2 SVGIG (reference sequence). The CDR3 runs to 15 residues. The CDR3 bases are TGTGCCTGGAGTGGTCGTAGCGGTTTCTGGACTGAAGCTTTCTTT. Its protein is CAWSGRSGFWTEAFF.

The chain employs TRBV25-1 and TRBJ2-5, with TRBD2 matching 13 bases. The trim removed 6 bases at V and 5 bases at J, leaving 6 bases unmatched. Looked up from germline, CDR1 is MGHDK and CDR2 is SYGVNS. There are 15 residues in the CDR3. Here the CDR3 DNA reads TGTGCCAGCAGCTTCACTAGCGGGAGGGGGGAGACCCAGTACTTC. This codes for CASSFTSGRGETQYF.

The chain joins TRBV7-9 to TRBJ1-2; D remains unclear. Trimming stripped 2 bases from V and 8 bases from J, with 6 bases between. The CDR3 loop spans 11 amino acids. The germline gives CDR1 SEHNR, CDR2 FQNEAQ (reference sequence). The DNA of the CDR3 is TGTGCCAGCAGCTTAATTCAGGGCTACACCTTC. It yields the protein CASSLIQGYTF.